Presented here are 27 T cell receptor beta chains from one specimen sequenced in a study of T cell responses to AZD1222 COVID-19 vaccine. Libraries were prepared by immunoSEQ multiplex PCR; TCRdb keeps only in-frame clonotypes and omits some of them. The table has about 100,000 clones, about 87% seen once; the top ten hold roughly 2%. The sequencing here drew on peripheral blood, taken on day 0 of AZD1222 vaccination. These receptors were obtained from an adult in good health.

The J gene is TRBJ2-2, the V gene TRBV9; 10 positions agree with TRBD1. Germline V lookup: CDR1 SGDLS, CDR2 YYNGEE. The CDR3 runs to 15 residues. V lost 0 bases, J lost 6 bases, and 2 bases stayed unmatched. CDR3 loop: CASSVEGTGAGELFF. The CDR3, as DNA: TGTGCCAGCAGCGTAGAAGGGACAGGGGCCGGGGAGCTGTTTTTT.

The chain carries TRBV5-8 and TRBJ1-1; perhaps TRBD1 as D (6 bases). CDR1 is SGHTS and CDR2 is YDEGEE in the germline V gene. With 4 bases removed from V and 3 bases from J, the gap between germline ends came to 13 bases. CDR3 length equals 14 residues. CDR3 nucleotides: TGTGCCAGCAGCGACTACCAGGGGTACACTGAAGCTTTCTTT. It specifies CASSDYQGYTEAFF.

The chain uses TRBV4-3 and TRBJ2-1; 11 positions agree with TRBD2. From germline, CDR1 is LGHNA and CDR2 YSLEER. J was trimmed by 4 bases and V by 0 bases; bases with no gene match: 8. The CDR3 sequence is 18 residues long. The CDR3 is CASSQDRTTSGIYNEQFF. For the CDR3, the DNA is TGCGCCAGCAGCCAAGATAGAACGACTAGCGGGATATACAATGAGCAGTTCTTC.

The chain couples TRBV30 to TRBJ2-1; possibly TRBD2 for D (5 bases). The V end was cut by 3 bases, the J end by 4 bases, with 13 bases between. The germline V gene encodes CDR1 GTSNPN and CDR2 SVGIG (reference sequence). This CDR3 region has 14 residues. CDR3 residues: CAWRLRGGYNEQFF. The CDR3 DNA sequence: TGTGCCTGGAGGTTGAGAGGCGGGTACAATGAGCAGTTCTTC.

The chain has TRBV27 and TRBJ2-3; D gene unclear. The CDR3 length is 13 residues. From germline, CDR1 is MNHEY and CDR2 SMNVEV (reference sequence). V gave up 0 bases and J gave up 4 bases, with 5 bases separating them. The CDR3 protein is CASSLSRADTQYF. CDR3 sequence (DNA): TGTGCCAGCAGTTTATCGAGAGCAGATACGCAGTATTTT.

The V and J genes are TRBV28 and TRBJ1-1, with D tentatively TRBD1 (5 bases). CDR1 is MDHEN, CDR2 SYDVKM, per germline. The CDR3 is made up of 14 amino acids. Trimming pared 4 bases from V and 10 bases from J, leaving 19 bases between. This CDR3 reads CASSSSGLGQIAFF. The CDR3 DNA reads TGTGCCAGCAGTTCAAGTGGGCTGGGGCAGATAGCTTTCTTT.

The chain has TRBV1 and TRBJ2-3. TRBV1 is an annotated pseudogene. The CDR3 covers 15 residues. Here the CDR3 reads CTSSQAGLSTDTQYF. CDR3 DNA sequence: TGCACCAGCAGCCAAGCGGGCCTGAGCACAGATACGCAGTATTTT.

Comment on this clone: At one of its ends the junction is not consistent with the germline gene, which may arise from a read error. The CDR3 protein is CASSPFGGRAQETQYF. The DNA for the CDR3 is TGTGCTAGCAGCCCCTTCGGAGGGAGGGCACAAGAGACCCAGTACTTC. The chain links TRBV7-7 to TRBJ2-5; 7 positions agree with TRBD2. This CDR3 region has 16 residues. Germline lookup yields CDR1 SSHAT and CDR2 FNYEAQ (reference sequence).

The CDR3: CASSRPKKLAGPKSSYNEQFF. CDR3 DNA: TGCGCCAGCAGCCGACCAAAAAAACTAGCGGGACCGAAGAGCTCCTACAATGAGCAGTTCTTC. The rearrangement links TRBV5-1 to TRBJ2-1, with TRBD2 matching 10 bases. With V trimmed by 4 bases and J by 0 bases, 19 bases remained unmatched. CDR1 and CDR2 (germline): SGHRS, YFSETQ. CDR3 length: 21 amino acids.

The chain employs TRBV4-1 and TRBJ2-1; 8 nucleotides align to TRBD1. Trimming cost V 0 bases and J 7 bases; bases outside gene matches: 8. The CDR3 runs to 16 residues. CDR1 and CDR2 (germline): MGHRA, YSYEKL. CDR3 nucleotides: TGCGCCAGCAGCCAAGATGGGCTGACAGGGGTAAATGAGCAGTTCTTC. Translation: CASSQDGLTGVNEQFF.

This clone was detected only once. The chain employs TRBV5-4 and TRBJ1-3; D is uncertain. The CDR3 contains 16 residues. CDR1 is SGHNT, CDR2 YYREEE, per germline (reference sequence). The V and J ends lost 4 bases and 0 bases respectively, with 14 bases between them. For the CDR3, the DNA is TGTGCCAGCAGCCAAGGAGCACCGGCCTCTGGAAACACCATATATTTT. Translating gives CASSQGAPASGNTIYF.

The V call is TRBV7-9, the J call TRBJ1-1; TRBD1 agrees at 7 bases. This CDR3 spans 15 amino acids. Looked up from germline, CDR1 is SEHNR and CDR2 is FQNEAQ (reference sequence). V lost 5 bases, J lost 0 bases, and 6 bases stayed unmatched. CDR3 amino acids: CASSPLGQLNTEAFF. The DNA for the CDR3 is TGTGCCAGCAGCCCCTTGGGACAGCTGAACACTGAAGCTTTCTTT.

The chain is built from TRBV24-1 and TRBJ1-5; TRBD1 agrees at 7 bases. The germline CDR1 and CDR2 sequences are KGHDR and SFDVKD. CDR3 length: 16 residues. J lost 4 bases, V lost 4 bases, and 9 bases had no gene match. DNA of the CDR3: TGTGCCACCAGTGACCCAAGACAGGGCGAAAATCAGCCCCAGCATTTT. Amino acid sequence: CATSDPRQGENQPQHF.

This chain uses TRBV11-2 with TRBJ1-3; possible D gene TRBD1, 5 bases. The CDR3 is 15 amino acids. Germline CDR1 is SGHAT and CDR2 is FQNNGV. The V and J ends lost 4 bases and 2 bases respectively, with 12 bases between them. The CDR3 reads CASSSPRGAGNTIYF. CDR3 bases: TGTGCCAGCAGCTCCCCGCGAGGGGCTGGAAACACCATATATTTT.

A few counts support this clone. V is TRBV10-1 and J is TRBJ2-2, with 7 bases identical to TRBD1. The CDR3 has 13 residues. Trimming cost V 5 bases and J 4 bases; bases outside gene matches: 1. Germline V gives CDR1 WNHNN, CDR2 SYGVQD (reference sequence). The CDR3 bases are TGCGCCAGCAGTTGGACAGGCACCGGGGAGCTGTTTTTT. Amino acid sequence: CASSWTGTGELFF.

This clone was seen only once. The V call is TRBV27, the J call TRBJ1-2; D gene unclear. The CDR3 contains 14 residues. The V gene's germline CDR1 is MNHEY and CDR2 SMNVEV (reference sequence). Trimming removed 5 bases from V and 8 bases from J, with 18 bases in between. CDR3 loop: CASSPSSAVSGYTF. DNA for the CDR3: TGTGCCAGCAGTCCCTCATCAGCCGTCAGCGGCTACACCTTC.

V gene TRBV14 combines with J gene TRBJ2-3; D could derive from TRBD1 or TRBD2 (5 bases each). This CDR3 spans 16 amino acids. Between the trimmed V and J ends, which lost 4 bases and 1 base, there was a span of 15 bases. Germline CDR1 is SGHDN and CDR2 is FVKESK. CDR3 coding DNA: TGTGCCAGCAGCCCTTTCGTCCTGGGGGGCACAGATACGCAGTATTTT. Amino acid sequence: CASSPFVLGGTDTQYF.

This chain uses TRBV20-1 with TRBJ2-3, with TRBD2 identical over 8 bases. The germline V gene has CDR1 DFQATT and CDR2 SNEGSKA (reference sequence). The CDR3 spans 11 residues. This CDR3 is CTIAGSDTQYF. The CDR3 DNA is TGCACCATAGCGGGATCAGATACGCAGTATTTT.

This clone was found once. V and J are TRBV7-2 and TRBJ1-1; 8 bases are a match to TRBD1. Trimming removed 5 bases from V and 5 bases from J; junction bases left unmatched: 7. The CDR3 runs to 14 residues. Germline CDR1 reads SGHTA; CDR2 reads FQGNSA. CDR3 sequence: CASSPRRDRTEAFF. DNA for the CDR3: TGTGCCAGCAGCCCCCGGAGGGACAGGACTGAAGCTTTCTTT.

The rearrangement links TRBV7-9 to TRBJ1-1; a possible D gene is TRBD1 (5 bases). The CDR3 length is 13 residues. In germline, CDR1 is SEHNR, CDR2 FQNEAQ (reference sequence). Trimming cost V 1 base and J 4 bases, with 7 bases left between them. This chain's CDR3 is CASSLDGGTEAFF. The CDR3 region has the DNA TGTGCCAGCAGCTTAGACGGGGGCACTGAAGCTTTCTTT.

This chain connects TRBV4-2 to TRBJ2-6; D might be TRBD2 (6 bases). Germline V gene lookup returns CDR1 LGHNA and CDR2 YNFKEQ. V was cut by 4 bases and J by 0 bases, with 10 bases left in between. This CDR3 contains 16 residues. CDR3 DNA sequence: TGTGCCAGCAGCCCGCGGACTATCTCTGGGGCCAACGTCCTGACTTTC. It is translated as CASSPRTISGANVLTF.

The chain's CDR3 is CASKVQAADGYGYTF. In nucleotides, the CDR3 is TGTGCCAGTAAGGTGCAGGCGGCGGATGGCTATGGCTACACCTTC. The gene calls are TRBV19 and TRBJ1-2; D uncertain. The CDR3 sequence is 15 residues long. Germline assignment: CDR1 LNHDA and CDR2 SQIVND (reference sequence). V was pared by 7 bases and J by 4 bases, with 19 bases between.

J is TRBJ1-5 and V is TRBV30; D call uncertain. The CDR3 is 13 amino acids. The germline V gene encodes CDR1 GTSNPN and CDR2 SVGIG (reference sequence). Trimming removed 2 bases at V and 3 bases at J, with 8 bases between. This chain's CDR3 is CAWSLRSNQPQHF. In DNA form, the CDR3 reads TGTGCCTGGAGTCTCAGGTCCAATCAGCCCCAGCATTTT.

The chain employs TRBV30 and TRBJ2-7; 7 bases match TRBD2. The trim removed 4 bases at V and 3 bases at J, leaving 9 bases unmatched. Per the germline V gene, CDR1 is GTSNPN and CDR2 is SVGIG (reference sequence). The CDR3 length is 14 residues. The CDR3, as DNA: TGTGCCTGGACCGGCCGGGACTATCTCTACGAGCAGTACTTC. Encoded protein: CAWTGRDYLYEQYF.

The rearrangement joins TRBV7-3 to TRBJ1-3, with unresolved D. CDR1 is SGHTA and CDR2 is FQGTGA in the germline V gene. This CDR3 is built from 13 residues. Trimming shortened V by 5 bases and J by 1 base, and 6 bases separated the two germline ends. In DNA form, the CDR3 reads TGTGCCAGCAGCCTCGGGTCTGGAAACACCATATATTTT. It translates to CASSLGSGNTIYF.

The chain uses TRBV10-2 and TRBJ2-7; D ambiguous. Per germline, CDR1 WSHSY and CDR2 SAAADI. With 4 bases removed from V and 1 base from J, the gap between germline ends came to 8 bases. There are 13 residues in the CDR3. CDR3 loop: CASSGKGSYEQYF. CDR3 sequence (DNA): TGCGCCAGCAGTGGGAAAGGATCCTACGAGCAGTACTTC.

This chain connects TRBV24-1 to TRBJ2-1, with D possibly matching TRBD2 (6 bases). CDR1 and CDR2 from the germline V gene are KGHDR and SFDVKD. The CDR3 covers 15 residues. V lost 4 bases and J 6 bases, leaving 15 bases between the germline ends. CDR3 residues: CATSDPGAGGNEQFF. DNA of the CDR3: TGTGCCACCAGTGACCCCGGGGCCGGGGGCAATGAGCAGTTCTTC.